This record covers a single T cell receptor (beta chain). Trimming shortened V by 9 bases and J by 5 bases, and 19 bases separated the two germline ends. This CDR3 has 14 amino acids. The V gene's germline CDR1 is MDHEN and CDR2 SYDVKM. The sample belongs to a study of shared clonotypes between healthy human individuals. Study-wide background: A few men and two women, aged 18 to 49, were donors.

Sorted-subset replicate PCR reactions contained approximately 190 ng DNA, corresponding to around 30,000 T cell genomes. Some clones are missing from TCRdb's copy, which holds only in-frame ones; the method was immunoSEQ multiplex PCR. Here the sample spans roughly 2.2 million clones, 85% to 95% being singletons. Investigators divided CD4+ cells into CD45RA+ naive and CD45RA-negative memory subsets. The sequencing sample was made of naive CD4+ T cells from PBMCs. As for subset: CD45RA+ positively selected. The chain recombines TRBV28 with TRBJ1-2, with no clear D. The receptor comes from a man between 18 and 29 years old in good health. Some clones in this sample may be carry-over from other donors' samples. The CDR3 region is CASGLAQGLYGYTF. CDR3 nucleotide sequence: TGTGCCAGTGGCCTCGCACAAGGCCTATATGGCTACACCTTC.